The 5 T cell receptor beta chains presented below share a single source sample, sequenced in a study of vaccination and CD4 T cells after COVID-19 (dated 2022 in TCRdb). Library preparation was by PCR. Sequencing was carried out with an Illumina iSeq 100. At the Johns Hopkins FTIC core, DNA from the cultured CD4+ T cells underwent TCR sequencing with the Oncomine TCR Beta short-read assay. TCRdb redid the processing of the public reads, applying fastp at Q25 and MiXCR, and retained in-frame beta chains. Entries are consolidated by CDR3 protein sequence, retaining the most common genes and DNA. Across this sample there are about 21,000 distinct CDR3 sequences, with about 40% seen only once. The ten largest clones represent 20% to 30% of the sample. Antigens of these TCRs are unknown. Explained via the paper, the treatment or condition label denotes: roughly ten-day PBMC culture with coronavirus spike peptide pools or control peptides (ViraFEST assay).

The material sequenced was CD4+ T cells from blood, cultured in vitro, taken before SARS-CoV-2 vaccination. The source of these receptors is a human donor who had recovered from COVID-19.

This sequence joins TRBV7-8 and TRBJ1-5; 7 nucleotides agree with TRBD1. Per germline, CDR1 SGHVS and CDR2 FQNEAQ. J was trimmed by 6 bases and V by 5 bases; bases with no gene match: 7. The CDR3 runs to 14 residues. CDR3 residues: CASSAGQIRQPQHF. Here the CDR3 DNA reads TGTGCCAGCAGCGCGGGACAGATTCGTCAGCCCCAGCATTTT.

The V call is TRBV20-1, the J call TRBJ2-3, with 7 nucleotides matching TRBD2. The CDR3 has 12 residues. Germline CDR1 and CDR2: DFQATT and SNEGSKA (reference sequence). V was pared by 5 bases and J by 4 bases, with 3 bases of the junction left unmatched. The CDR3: CSAGGSADTQYF. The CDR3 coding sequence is TGCAGTGCTGGCGGGAGCGCAGATACGCAGTATTTT.

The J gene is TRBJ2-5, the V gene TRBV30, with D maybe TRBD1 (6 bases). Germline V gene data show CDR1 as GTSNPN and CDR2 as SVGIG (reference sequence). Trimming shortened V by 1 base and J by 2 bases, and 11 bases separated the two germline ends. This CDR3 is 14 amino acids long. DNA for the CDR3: TGTGCCTGGAGTGGCGACAGGTGGCAAGAGACCCAGTACTTC. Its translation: CAWSGDRWQETQYF.

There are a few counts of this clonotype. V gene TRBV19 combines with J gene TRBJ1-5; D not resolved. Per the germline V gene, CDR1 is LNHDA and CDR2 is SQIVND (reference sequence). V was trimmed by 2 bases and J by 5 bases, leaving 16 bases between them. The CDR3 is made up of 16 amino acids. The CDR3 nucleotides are TGTGCCAGTAGTATACGGGGAGGGAGTTCCTATCAGCCCCAGCATTTT. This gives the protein CASSIRGGSSYQPQHF.

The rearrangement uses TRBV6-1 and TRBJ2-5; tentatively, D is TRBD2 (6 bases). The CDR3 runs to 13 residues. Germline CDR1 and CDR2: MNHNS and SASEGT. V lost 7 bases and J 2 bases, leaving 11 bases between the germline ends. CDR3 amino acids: CASKLSGQETQYF. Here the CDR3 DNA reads TGTGCCAGCAAGCTTAGCGGACAAGAGACCCAGTACTTC.